Listed here are 21 T cell receptor beta chains from one sample, sequenced in a study of early T cells in non-severe SARS-CoV-2 infection. TCRdb used MiXCR to reprocess the 5' RACE reads, holding one entry per CDR3 protein. The table shows over 25,000 distinct CDR3 sequences, with about 4.6% occurring only once. What was sequenced was whole blood. These receptors were collected from an adult who was a healthcare worker with PCR-confirmed SARS-CoV-2 infection or an uninfected control (not recorded which).

This clonotype was observed a handful of times. The chain carries TRBV10-1 and TRBJ1-5; the D gene is possibly TRBD1 (5 bases). Germline-derived CDR1 and CDR2 are WNHNN and SYGVQD (reference sequence). CDR3 length equals 13 residues. V was cut by 4 bases and J by 4 bases, with 8 bases left in between. CDR3 sequence reads: CASSGQSNQPQHF. CDR3 sequence (DNA): TGCGCCAGCAGTGGACAGTCAAATCAGCCCCAGCATTTT.

This clonotype was picked up a small number of times. CDR3 in amino acids: CASSNTRTPTNTGELFF. The CDR3 DNA reads TGTGCCAGCAGCAATACTCGGACACCGACGAACACCGGGGAGCTGTTTTTT. V usage is TRBV21-1 and J usage is TRBJ2-2; TRBD1, the table's D call, lacks a check against the DNA. TRBV21-1 is labeled a pseudogene. The CDR3 extends over 17 amino acids.

This clonotype was observed at least ten times. The rearrangement uses TRBV4-1 and TRBJ2-2; 7 bases are shared with TRBD1. Germline assignment: CDR1 MGHRA and CDR2 YSYEKL. V lost 3 bases and J lost 6; bases outside the gene matches: 10. The CDR3 runs 16 residues. In DNA, the CDR3 is TGCGCCAGCAGCCAGATTTCGACAGGGCTGTCCGGGGAGCTGTTTTTT. It specifies CASSQISTGLSGELFF.

The chain's CDR3 is CASRRTALYGYTF. The CDR3 DNA follows: TGTGCCAGCAGAAGGACAGCTTTATATGGCTACACCTTC. The rearrangement links TRBV6-5 to TRBJ1-2; D may be TRBD1 (6 bases). V shed 6 bases and J shed 5 bases, with 13 bases lying between them. CDR3 length: 13 residues. Germline assignment: CDR1 MNHEY and CDR2 SVGAGI.

This clonotype was seen ten or more times. The gene calls are TRBV11-2 and TRBJ1-4; D is unresolved. Trimming pared 5 bases from V and 1 base from J, leaving 17 bases between. CDR1 and CDR2 from the germline V gene are SGHAT and FQNNGV. The CDR3 is made up of 17 amino acids. CDR3 in DNA: TGTGCCAGCAGCGCGGGAAGAGGACGGGAAACTAATGAAAAACTGTTTTTT. Translated, it gives CASSAGRGRETNEKLFF.

A few counts support this clonotype. The chain has TRBV6-2 or TRBV6-3 and TRBJ2-5; 8 bases are a match to TRBD2. CDR1 and CDR2 from the germline V gene are MNHEY and SVGEGT. There are 15 residues in the CDR3. Trimming took 4 bases from V and 1 from J; bases not matched to a gene: 5. CDR3 in amino acids: CASSWPSGSQETQYF. CDR3 DNA: TGTGCCAGCAGTTGGCCTAGCGGGTCCCAAGAGACCCAGTACTTC.

By share of the sample, this clonotype is medium-sized. The chain employs TRBV28 and TRBJ1-4; a possible D gene is TRBD1 (5 bases). Germline-derived CDR1 and CDR2 are MDHEN and SYDVKM. V was cut by 3 bases and J by 7 bases, with 12 bases left in between. The CDR3 sequence is 14 residues long. The CDR3, as DNA: TGTGCCAGCAGTTTGGGGGGGAGTATTGAAAAACTGTTTTTT. Its protein is CASSLGGSIEKLFF.

The chain links TRBV5-1 to TRBJ2-1; 9 bases align to TRBD2. Germline V CDR1 and CDR2: SGHRS, YFSETQ. This CDR3 comprises 14 residues. With V trimmed by 1 base and J by 6 bases, 2 bases remained unmatched. CDR3 sequence: CASSLRLAANEQFF. CDR3 in DNA: TGCGCCAGCAGCTTGAGACTAGCGGCCAATGAGCAGTTCTTC.

There are many counts of this clonotype. The CDR3 loop is CASSYGREQFF. CDR3 sequence (DNA): TGTGCCAGCAGTTACGGACGGGAGCAGTTCTTC. The chain links TRBV2 to TRBJ2-1; D is undetermined. The CDR3 covers 11 residues. Trimming stripped 5 bases from V and 10 bases from J, with 9 bases between. From germline, CDR1 is SNHLY and CDR2 FYNNEI. Variable domain in full (rest from reference TRBV2 and TRBJ2-1): EPEVTQTPSHQVTQMGQEVILRCVPISNHLYFYWYRQILGQKVEFLVSFYNNEISEKSEIFDDQFSVERPDGSNFTLKIRSTKLEDSAMYFCASSYGREQFFGPGTRLTVL.

There are many counts of this clonotype. The chain employs TRBV10-1 and TRBJ1-5; tentative D call: TRBD1 (6 bases). CDR1 WNHNN and CDR2 SYGVQD come from the germline V gene (reference sequence). Trimming left V 5 bases short and J 3 bases short, with 17 bases between. The CDR3 loop spans 16 amino acids. The CDR3, as DNA: TGCGCCAGCAGTAACAGGGATCTCCCCTTCAATCAGCCCCAGCATTTT. It codes for CASSNRDLPFNQPQHF.

The chain employs TRBV20-1 and TRBJ2-5, with TRBD2 matching 13 bases. The CDR3 length is 15 residues. With 3 bases clipped from V and 4 bases from J, the junction kept 5 bases outside the gene matches. Germline-derived CDR1 and CDR2 are DFQATT and SNEGSKA (reference sequence). DNA of the CDR3: TGCAGTGCTAGGGATAGACTAGCGGGAGGAGAGACCCAGTACTTC. This encodes CSARDRLAGGETQYF.

The rearrangement uses TRBV20-1 and TRBJ2-1; TRBD1 might be the D (6 bases). The CDR3 has 14 residues. Trimming took off 4 bases at V and 3 bases at J, with 13 bases between the two ends. Germline CDR1 DFQATT, CDR2 SNEGSKA (reference sequence). The CDR3 DNA reads as TGCAGTGCTACGGGACAAACAAACTACAATGAGCAGTTCTTC. Translated: CSATGQTNYNEQFF.

A note on this clonotype: Given a much more abundant clone one base away, this may be a read error. The gene calls are TRBV29-1 and TRBJ2-1, with a weak D call TRBD2 (5 bases). The germline V gene has CDR1 SQVTM and CDR2 ANQGSEA. V gave up 5 bases and J gave up 10 bases, with 12 bases separating them. The CDR3 has 11 amino acids. The CDR3 loop is CSVNEGGEQFF. The CDR3 nucleotides are TGCAGCGTTAATGAGGGTGGCGAGCAGTTCTTC.

This clonotype was seen repeatedly, ten times or more. This sequence joins TRBV27 and TRBJ1-6; D uncertain. Germline V gene sequence: CDR1 MNHEY, CDR2 SMNVEV (reference sequence). The V gene lost 5 bases and the J gene lost 4 bases, with 6 bases spanning the gap. The CDR3 extends over 13 amino acids. This CDR3 reads CASSTGYNSPLHF. The CDR3 bases are TGTGCCAGCAGTACGGGGTATAATTCACCCCTCCACTTT.

This clonotype was seen a few times. The rearrangement uses TRBV5-4 and TRBJ2-7; D is possibly TRBD1 or TRBD2 (5 bases each). Germline lookup yields CDR1 SGHNT and CDR2 YYREEE (reference sequence). Trimming left V 2 bases short and J 0 bases short, with 15 bases between. The CDR3 runs 16 residues. CDR3 amino acids: CASSFPGTSSSYEQYF. CDR3 sequence (DNA): TGTGCCAGCAGCTTCCCCGGGACGTCTAGCTCCTACGAGCAGTACTTC.

This clonotype was seen repeatedly, ten times or more. CDR3 region: CASSEALRGTGGDEQYF. The CDR3 DNA follows: TGTGCCAGCAGTGAAGCGCTTCGTGGGACAGGGGGGGACGAGCAGTACTTC. V is TRBV2 and J is TRBJ2-7; 11 positions match TRBD1. The CDR3 loop spans 17 amino acids. The trim removed 0 bases at V and 5 bases at J, leaving 9 bases unmatched. Germline V gives CDR1 SNHLY, CDR2 FYNNEI.

This clonotype was seen a few times. J is TRBJ2-7 and V is TRBV2; TRBD1 or TRBD2 may be the D gene (5 bases each). There are 13 residues in the CDR3. Germline lookup yields CDR1 SNHLY and CDR2 FYNNEI. The V gene lost 5 bases and the J gene lost 0 bases, with 8 bases spanning the gap. The chain's CDR3 is CASSWDDSYEQYF. In DNA form, the CDR3 reads TGTGCCAGCAGTTGGGACGACTCCTACGAGCAGTACTTC. Using reference TRBV2 and TRBJ2-7 for the parts outside the CDR3, the full variable domain is EPEVTQTPSHQVTQMGQEVILRCVPISNHLYFYWYRQILGQKVEFLVSFYNNEISEKSEIFDDQFSVERPDGSNFTLKIRSTKLEDSAMYFCASSWDDSYEQYFGPGTRLTVT.

This clonotype has a count of ten or more. The V call is TRBV7-2, the J call TRBJ2-5; 8 bases agree with TRBD2. CDR3 size: 15 residues. Germline CDR1 reads SGHTA; CDR2 reads FQGNSA. The trim removed 4 bases at V and 4 bases at J, leaving 8 bases unmatched. Written as DNA, the CDR3 is TGTGCCAGCAGCTCAGCGGGAGCGGTCGGAGAGACCCAGTACTTC. Encoded protein: CASSSAGAVGETQYF.

This clonotype was recorded at least ten times. This rearrangement joins TRBV5-6 to TRBJ1-5, with D maybe TRBD1 (6 bases). The CDR3 is 13 residues long. Per germline, CDR1 SGHDT and CDR2 YYEEEE. Deletions cut 4 bases from V and 7 bases from J, with 12 bases between. As DNA, the CDR3 is TGTGCCAGCAGCGAACAGGGAGGCCAGCCCCAGCATTTT. Translating gives CASSEQGGQPQHF.

This clonotype was counted at least ten times. The V call is TRBV28, the J call TRBJ2-3, with a possible D match to TRBD1 (5 bases). Germline loops: CDR1 MDHEN, CDR2 SYDVKM. V was pared by 7 bases and J by 0 bases, with 14 bases between. The CDR3 has 15 amino acids. CDR3 coding DNA: TGTGCCAGCACCCTAGGGGCTACTAGCACAGATACGCAGTATTTT. Translated, it gives CASTLGATSTDTQYF.

In this sample, this clonotype is medium-sized. The gene calls are TRBV27 and TRBJ1-6; D uncertain. Germline V CDR1 and CDR2: MNHEY, SMNVEV (reference sequence). This CDR3 has 13 residues. With 7 bases removed from V and 3 bases from J, the gap between germline ends came to 7 bases. CDR3 sequence: CASTSGYNSPLHF. The CDR3 DNA is TGTGCCAGCACCTCTGGCTATAATTCACCCCTCCACTTT.